This passage covers 27 T cell receptor beta chains from one sample sequenced in a study of T cells in Graves' hyperthyroidism and ophthalmopathy. The CDR3 regions of TCR beta were amplified from RNA transcripts. The HTBI primer set served for first-round RT-PCR of the TCR CDR3. MiXCR, run by TCRdb on the multiplex PCR reads, gives a single entry per CDR3 protein. The sample lists roughly 250,000 distinct CDR3 sequences, around 20% occurring once. Sequences were obtained from blood. All receptors derive from a man aged 25 to 40 with Graves' ophthalmopathy.

This clonotype was observed a few times. The chain has TRBV5-1 and TRBJ1-3; D not certain. V was pared by 0 bases and J by 3 bases, with 7 bases between. Germline V lookup: CDR1 SGHRS, CDR2 YFSETQ. The length of the CDR3 is 14 residues. The CDR3 is CASSLEGFGNTIYF. The CDR3 DNA reads as TGCGCCAGCAGCTTGGAGGGTTTTGGAAACACCATATATTTT.

Only a few counts were recorded for this clonotype. V usage is TRBV12-3 or TRBV12-4 and J usage is TRBJ2-2; D is unclear. V lost 7 bases and J 7 bases, leaving 13 bases between the germline ends. The CDR3 has 13 amino acids. The DNA for the CDR3 is TGTGCCAGCACGAAAGCCCTGGTCGGGGAGCTGTTTTTT. Its translation is CASTKALVGELFF.

The V and J genes are TRBV7-9 and TRBJ2-5; possible D gene TRBD1, 5 bases. Germline CDR1 is SEHNR and CDR2 is FQNEAQ (reference sequence). V was clipped by 1 base and J by 13 bases, with 13 bases between them. CDR3 length: 12 residues. The CDR3 region is CASSLVLGPRYF. CDR3 DNA: TGTGCCAGCAGCTTAGTCTTGGGGCCCAGGTACTTC.

The chain carries TRBV7-3 and TRBJ2-3, with TRBD1 as a possible D gene (5 bases). The CDR3 runs to 16 residues. Germline-derived CDR1 and CDR2 are SGHTA and FQGTGA. V was pared by 2 bases and J by 2 bases, with 14 bases between. CDR3 bases: TGTGCCAGCAGCTTAGGGGCGCTACAGAACACAGATACGCAGTATTTT. Translation gives CASSLGALQNTDTQYF.

V and J are TRBV6-5 and TRBJ2-1; 8 bases are shared with TRBD2. The CDR3 has 19 amino acids. V lost 0 bases to trimming and J lost 3 bases; unmatched junction nucleotides: 13. Germline-derived CDR1 and CDR2 are MNHEY and SVGAGI. The CDR3 sequence is CASSYSVGLVKGLYNEQFF. The CDR3 DNA reads as TGTGCCAGCAGTTACTCCGTGGGACTAGTAAAGGGCCTCTACAATGAGCAGTTCTTC.

This clonotype was counted many times. The chain couples TRBV30 to TRBJ1-1; D call uncertain. Germline CDR1 GTSNPN, CDR2 SVGIG (reference sequence). The CDR3 covers 16 residues. The V end was cut by 0 bases, the J end by 3 bases, with 17 bases between. The CDR3: CAWSVITVGGYTEAFF. The DNA of the CDR3 is TGTGCCTGGAGTGTAATCACGGTAGGTGGTTACACTGAAGCTTTCTTT.

This clonotype was recorded many times. The J gene is TRBJ1-5, the V gene TRBV7-9, with 10 bases fitting TRBD1. Trimming took 5 bases from V and 2 from J; bases not matched to a gene: 12. The length of the CDR3 is 18 residues. Germline V gives CDR1 SEHNR, CDR2 FQNEAQ (reference sequence). The CDR3 region has the DNA TGTGCCAGCAGCCATGAGAGGACAGGGGGTCTAGGCAATCAGCCCCAGCATTTT. Translation gives CASSHERTGGLGNQPQHF.

The chain combines TRBV7-2 with TRBJ2-3, with 9 bases lining up with TRBD2. V lost 1 base and J lost 5; bases outside the gene matches: 4. In germline, CDR1 is SGHTA, CDR2 FQGNSA. The CDR3 extends over 15 amino acids. DNA of the CDR3: TGTGCCAGCAGCTTAGGGCTAGCGGGAATAGATACGCAGTATTTT. It translates to CASSLGLAGIDTQYF.

The chain employs TRBV7-2 and TRBJ2-1; D gene uncertain. In germline, CDR1 is SGHTA, CDR2 FQGNSA. V gave up 1 base and J gave up 8 bases, with 9 bases separating them. This CDR3 region has 13 residues. Written as DNA, the CDR3 is TGTGCCAGCAGCTTAGTTCGGGCCGATGAGCAGTTCTTC. It encodes CASSLVRADEQFF.

The V and J genes are TRBV15 and TRBJ2-6; D remains unclear. CDR1 is LNHNV and CDR2 is YYDKDF in the germline V gene (reference sequence). The CDR3 is 15 residues long. V was trimmed by 3 bases and J by 0 bases, leaving 6 bases between them. The CDR3 loop is CATSRITSGANVLTF. The CDR3 region has the DNA TGTGCCACCAGCAGGATCACCTCTGGGGCCAACGTCCTGACTTTC.

V and J are TRBV13 and TRBJ1-1, with a tentative D call TRBD1 (5 bases). CDR1 PRHDT and CDR2 FYEKMQ come from the germline V gene (reference sequence). The CDR3 is made up of 14 amino acids. V shed 5 bases and J shed 3 bases, with 13 bases lying between them. This CDR3 reads CASSLGRSDTEAFF. The CDR3, as DNA: TGTGCCAGCAGCCTGGGACGCAGCGACACTGAAGCTTTCTTT.

Note on this clonotype: Just one base apart from a much larger clone, this may be a read error. This chain links TRBV2 with TRBJ1-5; D gene ambiguous. The CDR3 extends over 15 amino acids. Germline CDR1 and CDR2: SNHLY and FYNNEI. Trimming pared 4 bases from V and 0 bases from J, leaving 10 bases between. The DNA of the CDR3 is TGTGCCAGCAGTGGAGCGGACGGTAGCAATCAGCCCCAGCATTTT. This sequence encodes CASSGADGSNQPQHF. Filled out from reference TRBV2 and TRBJ1-5, the complete variable domain reads EPEVTQTPSHQVTQMGQEVILRCVPISNHLYFYWYRQILGQKVEFLVSFYNNEISEKSEIFDDQFSVERPDGSNFTLKIRSTKLEDSAMYFCASSGADGSNQPQHFGDGTRLSIL.

The gene calls are TRBV24-1 and TRBJ2-5, with D possibly matching TRBD1 (5 bases). Germline V gene lookup returns CDR1 KGHDR and CDR2 SFDVKD. CDR3 size: 14 residues. V gave up 5 bases and J gave up 7 bases, with 16 bases separating them. This CDR3 is CATSGLQGIGTQYF. The CDR3 DNA sequence: TGTGCCACCAGTGGACTTCAGGGTATCGGGACCCAGTACTTC.

The chain couples TRBV20-1 to TRBJ1-1, with D maybe TRBD1 (6 bases). Germline V CDR1 and CDR2: DFQATT, SNEGSKA (reference sequence). V was trimmed by 6 bases and J by 5 bases, leaving 16 bases between them. The CDR3 runs 13 residues. The CDR3 region has the DNA TGCAGTGCCTCCGCCCCAGGGGAGACTGAAGCTTTCTTT. Its protein is CSASAPGETEAFF.

This clonotype was recorded many times. This rearrangement joins TRBV11-1 to TRBJ1-1, with no clear D. This CDR3 region has 11 residues. V lost 6 bases, J lost 6 bases, and 8 bases lay in between. Germline V gene lookup returns CDR1 SGHAT and CDR2 FQDESV (reference sequence). The CDR3 is CASRRVSEAFF. In DNA form, the CDR3 reads TGTGCCAGCAGGCGGGTATCTGAAGCTTTCTTT. The entire variable domain, with the rest obtained from reference TRBV11-1 and TRBJ1-1, is as follows: EAEVAQSPRYKITEKSQAVAFWCDPISGHATLYWYRQILGQGPELLVQFQDESVVDDSQLPKDRFSAERLKGVDSTLKIQPAELGDSAMYLCASRRVSEAFFGQGTRLTVV.

This clonotype was counted between two and nine times. The chain has TRBV4-1 and TRBJ2-1, with D hard to call. Germline CDR1 is MGHRA and CDR2 is YSYEKL. Trimming left V 1 base short and J 5 bases short, with 9 bases between. This CDR3 region has 14 residues. The CDR3 protein is CASSQGTANNEQFF. The CDR3 DNA follows: TGCGCCAGCAGCCAAGGTACGGCGAACAATGAGCAGTTCTTC.

In DNA form, the CDR3 reads TGTGCCAGCAAACCCCGAGGGTACTCCTACAATGAGCAGTTCTTC. It translates to CASKPRGYSYNEQFF. The chain employs TRBV11-1 and TRBJ2-1, with a weak D call TRBD2 (5 bases). With 7 bases removed from V and 0 bases from J, the gap between germline ends came to 13 bases. The germline V gene has CDR1 SGHAT and CDR2 FQDESV (reference sequence). CDR3 length: 15 amino acids.

This clonotype has ten or more counts. The V call is TRBV30, the J call TRBJ1-2; D is uncertain. The CDR3 length is 11 residues. V shed 3 bases and J shed 6 bases, with 8 bases lying between them. Germline loops: CDR1 GTSNPN, CDR2 SVGIG (reference sequence). The CDR3 nucleotides read TGTGCCTGGAGCCCCGTAAATGGCTACACCTTC. Its translation is CAWSPVNGYTF.

Notes on this clonotype: One end of the junction is discordant with germline, which a read error may explain. This chain links TRBV27 with TRBJ1-1, with TRBD1 matching 7 bases. The CDR3 sequence is 15 residues long. Germline V gene data show CDR1 as MNHEY and CDR2 as SMNVEV (reference sequence). CDR3 nucleotide sequence: TGTACCAGCAGCCCCAGGGGGGGCTCGGACACTGAAGCTTTCTTT. This encodes CTSSPRGGSDTEAFF.

The V call is TRBV9, the J call TRBJ2-5; 9 bases fit TRBD2. The CDR3 length is 16 residues. The V gene end was trimmed by 0 bases and the J gene end by 1 base; junction bases not matched to a gene: 4. Germline-derived CDR1 and CDR2 are SGDLS and YYNGEE. CDR3 coding DNA: TGTGCCAGCAGCGTAGGGGGTAGCGGGAGCCAAGAGACCCAGTACTTC. This sequence encodes CASSVGGSGSQETQYF.

The gene calls are TRBV19 and TRBJ1-2; D gene ambiguous. The CDR3 totals 14 residues. Germline assignment: CDR1 LNHDA and CDR2 SQIVND (reference sequence). The V end was cut by 3 bases, the J end by 9 bases, with 17 bases between. Here the CDR3 reads CASSMGSKVLRYTF. In DNA form, the CDR3 reads TGTGCCAGTAGTATGGGCAGTAAAGTCTTGCGCTACACCTTC.

In its sample, this clonotype was seen once. A read error may explain this, as a much larger clone is one base away. The rearrangement links TRBV28 to TRBJ1-2, with D unclear. The CDR3 runs to 17 residues. Germline V gives CDR1 MDHEN, CDR2 SYDVKM. The CDR3 region is CASSFEGTLYSNYDYTF. The CDR3 coding sequence is TGTGCCAGCAGTTTCGAAGGAACGCTATATTCTAACTATGACTACACCTTC.

This clonotype was picked up many times. The CDR3 DNA reads as TGTGCCTGGAGTGCGGACAGTAATGAGCAGTTCTTC. The encoded protein is CAWSADSNEQFF. The rearrangement joins TRBV30 to TRBJ2-1; possibly TRBD1 for D (6 bases). The CDR3 extends over 12 amino acids. Germline-derived CDR1 and CDR2 are GTSNPN and SVGIG (reference sequence). Between the trimmed V and J ends, which lost 1 base and 7 bases, there was a span of 8 bases. The variable domain in full, with the rest retrieved from reference TRBV30 and TRBJ2-1, is SQTIHQWPATLVQPVGSPLSLECTVEGTSNPNLYWYRQAAGRGLQLLFYSVGIGQISSEVPQNLSASRPQDRQFILSSKKLLLSDSGFYLCAWSADSNEQFFGPGTRLTVL.

This clonotype appeared a few times. The chain carries TRBV9 and TRBJ2-3, with a tentative D call TRBD2 (5 bases). The germline V gene encodes CDR1 SGDLS and CDR2 YYNGEE. CDR3 size: 15 residues. Between the trimmed V and J ends, which lost 0 bases and 0 bases, there was a span of 8 bases. The CDR3 here is CASSVGGLSTDTQYF. Here the CDR3 DNA reads TGTGCCAGCAGCGTAGGTGGACTTAGCACAGATACGCAGTATTTT.

This rearrangement joins TRBV5-1 to TRBJ1-6, with TRBD1 identical over 8 bases. Losses at the gene ends were 3 bases for V and 7 bases for J; bases not matched to a gene: 6. CDR3 length: 15 amino acids. CDR1 SGHRS and CDR2 YFSETQ come from the germline V gene. CDR3 protein: CASSSGTGRNSPLHF. The CDR3 nucleotides read TGCGCCAGCAGCTCCGGGACAGGAAGGAATTCACCCCTCCACTTT.

As for this clonotype: A much larger clone differs from this one at a single base, so this may be a read error. The chain employs TRBV7-8 and TRBJ2-1, with 7 nucleotides matching TRBD1. CDR3 length: 14 amino acids. The V gene's germline CDR1 is SGHVS and CDR2 FQNEAQ. CDR3 nucleotide sequence: TGTGCCACCAGCCTAAGACAGGGTACGGATGAGCAGTTCTTC. It translates to CATSLRQGTDEQFF.

The chain combines TRBV19 with TRBJ1-5, with 7 nucleotides matching TRBD1. After removal of 5 bases from V and 5 bases from J, the junction contained 6 bases not matched to a gene. The CDR3 extends over 14 amino acids. The germline V gene encodes CDR1 LNHDA and CDR2 SQIVND (reference sequence). CDR3 sequence reads: CASSPDRVYQPQHF. CDR3 sequence (DNA): TGTGCCAGTAGTCCAGACAGGGTGTATCAGCCCCAGCATTTT. The variable domain in full, with the rest retrieved from reference TRBV19 and TRBJ1-5, is DGGITQSPKYLFRKEGQNVTLSCEQNLNHDAMYWYRQDPGQGLRLIYYSQIVNDFQKGDIAEGYSVSREKKESFPLTVTSAQKNPTAFYLCASSPDRVYQPQHFGDGTRLSIL.